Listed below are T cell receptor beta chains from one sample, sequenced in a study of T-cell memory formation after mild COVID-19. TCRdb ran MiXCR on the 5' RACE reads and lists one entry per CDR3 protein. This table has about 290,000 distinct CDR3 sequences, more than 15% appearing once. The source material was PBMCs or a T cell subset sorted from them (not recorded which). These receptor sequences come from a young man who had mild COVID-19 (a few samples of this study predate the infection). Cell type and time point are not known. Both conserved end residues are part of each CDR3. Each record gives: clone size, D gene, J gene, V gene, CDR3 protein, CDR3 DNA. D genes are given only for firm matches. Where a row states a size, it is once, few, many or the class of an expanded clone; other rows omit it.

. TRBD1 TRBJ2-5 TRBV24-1 CATSGGQGWDETQYF TGTGCCACCAGTGGGGGACAGGGATGGGACGAGACCCAGTACTTC
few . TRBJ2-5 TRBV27 CASSLWGIGEETQYF TGTGCCAGCAGTTTATGGGGAATTGGGGAGGAGACCCAGTACTTC
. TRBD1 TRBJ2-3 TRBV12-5 CASGPGQGGPDTQYF TGTGCTAGTGGTCCGGGACAGGGAGGACCAGATACGCAGTATTTT
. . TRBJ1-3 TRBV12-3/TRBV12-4 CASSSPGSSGNTIYF TGTGCCAGCAGTTCCCCGGGAAGCTCTGGAAACACCATATATTTT
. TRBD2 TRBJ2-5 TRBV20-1 CSAESGGDETQYF TGCAGTGCTGAAAGCGGGGGGGACGAGACCCAGTACTTC
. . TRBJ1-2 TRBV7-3 CASSLRARAGDGYTF TGTGCCAGCAGCTTACGGGCCCGGGCCGGGGATGGCTACACCTTC
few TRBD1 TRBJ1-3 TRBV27 CASSLGLTGSGNTIYF TGTGCCAGCAGTTTAGGCCTGACAGGGTCTGGAAACACCATATATTTT
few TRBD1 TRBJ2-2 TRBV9 CASSVAPGQGAFTGELFF TGTGCCAGCAGCGTAGCTCCGGGACAGGGGGCTTTCACCGGGGAGCTGTTTTTT
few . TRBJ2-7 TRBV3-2 CASRPPAYEQYF TGTGCCAGTCGCCCTCCGGCCTACGAGCAGTACTTC
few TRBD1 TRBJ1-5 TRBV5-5 CASSPEGAKYQPQHF TGTGCCAGCAGCCCTGAGGGGGCGAAATATCAGCCCCAGCATTTT
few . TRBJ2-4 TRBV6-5 CASRVGAPAKNIQYF TGTGCCAGCAGAGTTGGGGCGCCGGCCAAAAACATTCAGTACTTC
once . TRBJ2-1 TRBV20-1 CSARPPSGIRSYNEQFF TGCAGTGCTAGACCCCCTTCGGGGATCCGCTCCTACAATGAGCAGTTCTTC
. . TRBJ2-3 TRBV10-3 CAILGGGDTQYF TGTGCCATCCTTGGGGGAGGAGATACGCAGTATTTT
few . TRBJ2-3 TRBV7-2 CASSPTEDTQYF TGTGCCAGCAGCCCCACGGAAGATACGCAGTATTTT
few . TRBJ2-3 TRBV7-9 CASSLQSGTDTQYF TGTGCCAGCAGCTTACAGTCTGGCACAGATACGCAGTATTTT
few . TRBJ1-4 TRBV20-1 CSALRQTNEKLFF TGCAGTGCTTTGAGGCAGACTAATGAAAAACTGTTTTTT
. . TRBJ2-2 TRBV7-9 CASSFPGGRSTGELFF TGTGCCAGCAGCTTTCCCGGGGGGCGCAGCACCGGGGAGCTGTTTTTT
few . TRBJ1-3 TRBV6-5 CASSPMAGPGNTIYF TGTGCCAGCAGCCCGATGGCGGGTCCTGGAAACACCATATATTTT
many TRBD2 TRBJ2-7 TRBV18 CASSPKLAGGAYEQYF TGTGCCAGCTCACCAAAACTAGCGGGGGGAGCCTACGAGCAGTACTTC
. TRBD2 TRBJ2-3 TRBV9 CASSVAAGGRSTDTQYF TGTGCCAGCAGCGTAGCAGCGGGGGGGCGGAGCACAGATACGCAGTATTTT
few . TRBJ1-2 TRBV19 CASRRYYGYTF TGTGCCAGTAGGCGTTACTATGGCTACACCTTC
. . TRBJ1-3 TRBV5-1 CASSLGVNSGNTIYF TGCGCCAGCAGCTTGGGGGTGAACTCTGGAAACACCATATATTTT
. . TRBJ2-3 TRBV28 CASYSSPDTQYF TGTGCCAGCTACTCTTCCCCAGATACGCAGTATTTT
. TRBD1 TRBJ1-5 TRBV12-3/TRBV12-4 CASSPPGTGNQPQHF TGTGCCAGCAGCCCCCCCGGGACAGGCAATCAGCCCCAGCATTTT
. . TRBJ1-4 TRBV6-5 CASSRRGGPSEKLFF TGTGCCAGCAGCCGTCGGGGGGGGCCTAGTGAAAAACTGTTTTTT
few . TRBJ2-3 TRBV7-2 CASSLVGGVHRYADTQYF TGTGCCAGCAGCTTAGTAGGAGGGGTGCACAGATACGCGGATACGCAGTATTTT
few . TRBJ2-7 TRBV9 CASSVNLILTEQYF TGTGCCAGCAGCGTCAACTTGATCCTTACGGAGCAGTACTTC
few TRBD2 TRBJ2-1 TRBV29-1 CSVELRGGYLREFF TGCAGCGTTGAACTGCGCGGGGGGTACCTTCGAGAGTTCTTC
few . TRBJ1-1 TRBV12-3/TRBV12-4 CASNLIGTKAFF TGTGCCAGCAACCTAATCGGGACGAAGGCTTTCTTT
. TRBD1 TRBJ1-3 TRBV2 CASSREGTGGNTIYF TGTGCCAGCAGTCGCGAAGGGACAGGTGGAAACACCATATATTTT
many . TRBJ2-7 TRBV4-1 CASSQDRSSYEQYF TGCGCCAGCAGCCAAGACAGGTCATCCTACGAGCAGTACTTC
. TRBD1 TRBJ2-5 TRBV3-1 CASSQRTGITQYF TGTGCCAGCAGCCAAAGGACAGGAATTACCCAGTACTTC
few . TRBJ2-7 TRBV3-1 CASSPLTNSYEQYF TGTGCCAGCAGCCCGCTGACAAACTCCTACGAGCAGTACTTC
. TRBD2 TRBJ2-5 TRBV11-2 CASSFLAGEQETQYF TGTGCCAGCAGCTTTCTTGCGGGGGAACAAGAGACCCAGTACTTC
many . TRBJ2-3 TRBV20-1 CSARDLGVFSTDTQYF TGCAGTGCTAGAGATCTCGGGGTCTTTAGCACAGATACGCAGTATTTT
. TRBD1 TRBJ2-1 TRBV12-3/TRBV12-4 CASTEQGANYNEQFF TGTGCCAGCACCGAACAGGGGGCAAACTACAATGAGCAGTTCTTC
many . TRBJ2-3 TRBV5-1 CASSLAQVTGTDTQYF TGCGCCAGCAGCTTGGCCCAGGTGACAGGCACAGATACGCAGTATTTT
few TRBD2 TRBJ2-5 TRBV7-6 CASSLGRRSSGQETQYF TGTGCCAGCAGCTTAGGACGTCGGTCTAGCGGACAAGAGACCCAGTACTTC
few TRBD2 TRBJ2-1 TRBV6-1 CASSGWGSGARNEQFF TGTGCCAGCAGTGGGTGGGGTAGCGGGGCACGCAATGAGCAGTTCTTC
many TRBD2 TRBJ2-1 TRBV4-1 CASSQEELAGYNEQFF TGCGCCAGCAGCCAAGAGGAACTAGCGGGGTACAATGAGCAGTTCTTC
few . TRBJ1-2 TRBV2 CASRSHMGVSGYTF TGTGCCAGCAGATCCCACATGGGGGTTAGTGGCTACACCTTC
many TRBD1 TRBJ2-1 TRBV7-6 CASSLAFRTGTGKRDEQFF TGTGCCAGCAGCTTGGCGTTTAGGACCGGGACAGGGAAGCGGGATGAGCAGTTCTTC
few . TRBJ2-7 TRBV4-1 CASSQLGAVSSYEQYF TGCGCCAGCAGCCAATTGGGCGCCGTGAGCTCCTACGAGCAGTACTTC
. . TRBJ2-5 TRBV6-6 CASNEWGSQYF TGTGCCAGCAACGAGTGGGGGTCCCAGTACTTC
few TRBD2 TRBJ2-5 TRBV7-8 CASSRRGTSGGETQYF TGTGCCAGCAGCCGAAGAGGGACTAGCGGCGGCGAGACCCAGTACTTC
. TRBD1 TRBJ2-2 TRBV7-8 CASSLGEGATGELFF TGTGCCAGCAGCTTAGGAGAGGGGGCGACCGGGGAGCTGTTTTTT
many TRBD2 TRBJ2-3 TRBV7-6 CASSLDTSGAADTQYF TGTGCCAGCAGCTTAGATACTAGCGGGGCTGCAGATACGCAGTATTTT
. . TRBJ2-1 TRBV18 CASSISTVDEQFF TGTGCCAGCTCAATAAGCACAGTCGATGAGCAGTTCTTC
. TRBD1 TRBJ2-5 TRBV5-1 CASSFTGVGETQYF TGCGCCAGCAGCTTTACAGGGGTAGGAGAGACCCAGTACTTC
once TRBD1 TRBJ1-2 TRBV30 CAWNPTGNYGYTF TGTGCCTGGAACCCGACAGGGAACTATGGCTACACCTTC
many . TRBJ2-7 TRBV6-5 CASSYSFAGIYEQYF TGTGCCAGCAGTTACTCGTTCGCAGGCATCTACGAGCAGTACTTC
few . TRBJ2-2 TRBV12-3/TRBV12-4 CASRTSGGGTGELFF TGTGCCAGCAGGACCTCGGGGGGCGGAACCGGGGAGCTGTTTTTT
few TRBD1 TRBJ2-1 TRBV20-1 CSADRDSAYNEQFF TGCAGTGCCGACAGGGATTCCGCCTACAATGAGCAGTTCTTC
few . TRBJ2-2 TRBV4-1 CASSQRDSDTGELFF TGCGCCAGCAGCCAGCGGGACTCAGACACCGGGGAGCTGTTTTTT